This TCR beta chain is drawn from a study of Graves' ophthalmopathy and Graves' hyperthyroidism. V lost 6 bases and J lost 3, with 21 bases in between. Germline CDR1 MRHNA, CDR2 SNTAGT. The CDR3 runs 18 residues. At least ten counts were recorded for this clonotype. The authors amplified TCR beta CDR3 regions from RNA transcripts. In the first round, RT-PCR was carried out with HTBI primers, and a multiplex PCR formed the second round. TCRdb re-called the multiplex PCR reads with MiXCR, one entry per CDR3 protein. The sample consists of 400,000 to 450,000 distinct CDR3 sequences, around 21% of them appearing once.

V gene TRBV6-4 combines with J gene TRBJ2-6; D possibly uses TRBD1 or TRBD2 (5 bases each). The sequenced material came from peripheral blood. The clonotype comes from a woman aged 18-29 years with stable Graves' hyperthyroidism. The CDR3 nucleotides read TGTGCCAGCAGGGACGGGGACCGCTCCCTAGGTGGGGCCAACGTCCTGACTTTC. Encoded protein: CASRDGDRSLGGANVLTF.